This T cell receptor (beta chain) derives from a study of blood T cell repertoires in COVID-19. Across the whole study: Acute and convalescent COVID-19 samples came from the United States, Italy and Spain. From T cells, B-cell-depleted T cells, or PBMCs came the material, which was cDNA or gDNA.

Assay: immunoSEQ multiplex PCR; the TCRdb copy retains only in-frame clones and omits some. The sample lists roughly 110,000 clones; around 86% were seen once. This CDR3 spans 15 amino acids. The germline CDR1 and CDR2 sequences are SGDLS and YYNGEE. V shed 0 bases and J shed 7 bases, with 14 bases lying between them. This TCR was sampled from a man aged 40-50 years with acute or convalescent COVID-19. The V and J genes are TRBV9 and TRBJ2-1; the D is unclear. The specimen sequenced was peripheral blood. The CDR3 coding sequence is TGTGCCAGCAGCGTAGCGCCCTATGAGAGGAATGAGCAGTTCTTC. This translates into CASSVAPYERNEQFF. Drawing the rest from reference TRBV9 and TRBJ2-1, the complete variable domain is DSGVTQTPKHLITATGQRVTLRCSPRSGDLSVYWYQQSLDQGLQFLIQYYNGEERAKGNILERFSAQQFPDLHSELNLSSLELGDSALYFCASSVAPYERNEQFFGPGTRLTVL.